Each of the 26 T cell receptor beta chains below was sequenced from the same sample in a study of T cell changes during pregnancy in multiple sclerosis (dated by TCRdb to between 2018 and 2020). The library was made by the immunoSEQ multiplex PCR assay. TCRdb holds this immuneACCESS table with in-frame rearrangements only. Some clones are missing; in checked studies, unresolved V genes explain under half, and the rest has no known cause. The sample table lists around 48,000 clones, 90% of them with a count of one. The ten largest clones add up to around 3.3% of the sample. The sample consisted of CD8+ T cells from peripheral blood mononuclear cells, taken before pregnancy. These receptors were obtained from a female donor with multiple sclerosis, enrolled in a pregnancy study.

The chain uses TRBV5-6 and TRBJ2-7, with 8 bases fitting TRBD1. The junction had 4 bases not matched to a gene; V was cut back by 4 bases and J by 1 base. This CDR3 is built from 14 residues. Germline-derived CDR1 and CDR2 are SGHDT and YYEEEE. This CDR3 reads CASSLRDRSYEQYF. In nucleotides, the CDR3 is TGTGCCAGCAGCCTCCGGGACAGGTCCTACGAGCAGTACTTC.

The chain recombines TRBV4-3 with TRBJ1-1; 7 bases map to TRBD1. The V segment lost 1 base and the J segment 6 bases; nucleotides outside the gene matches: 8. CDR1 LGHNA and CDR2 YSLEER come from the germline V gene. This CDR3 has 15 residues. The chain's CDR3 is CASSQGQGYFAEAFF. The CDR3 DNA sequence: TGCGCCAGCAGCCAAGGACAGGGATACTTCGCTGAAGCTTTCTTT.

The rearrangement joins TRBV5-6 to TRBJ2-1, with a tentative D call TRBD2 (7 bases). Trimming left V 2 bases short and J 5 bases short, with 23 bases between. The CDR3 loop spans 18 amino acids. CDR1 is SGHDT and CDR2 is YYEEEE in the germline V gene. The CDR3 DNA reads TGTGCCAGCAGCTTCTTCCCCGGATTGGGGGGGGCCCACAATGAGCAGTTCTTC. It codes for CASSFFPGLGGAHNEQFF.

This chain uses TRBV9 with TRBJ1-4; possible D gene TRBD1, 6 bases. V was clipped by 3 bases and J by 8 bases, with 11 bases between them. Germline values: CDR1 SGDLS, CDR2 YYNGEE. The CDR3 totals 13 residues. CDR3 region: CASSAGTREKLFF. The CDR3 coding sequence is TGTGCCAGCAGCGCCGGGACACGAGAAAAACTGTTTTTT.

The chain's CDR3 is CASSLESEGYGYTF. The CDR3, as DNA: TGTGCCAGCAGCTTAGAGTCGGAGGGCTATGGCTACACCTTC. The chain carries TRBV7-9 and TRBJ1-2; no firm D call. CDR1 and CDR2 from the germline V gene are SEHNR and FQNEAQ (reference sequence). The V end was cut by 1 base, the J end by 4 bases, with 10 bases between. The CDR3 loop spans 14 amino acids.

This clone was picked up a small number of times. V is TRBV7-8 and J is TRBJ2-7; 8 nucleotides align to TRBD1. The CDR3 loop spans 14 amino acids. Germline assignment: CDR1 SGHVS and CDR2 FQNEAQ. J lost 3 bases, V lost 5 bases, and 6 bases had no gene match. Here the CDR3 DNA reads TGTGCCAGCAGCCCACGGGACAGGAACTACGAGCAGTACTTC. Its protein product is CASSPRDRNYEQYF. Full variable domain (rest looked up from reference TRBV7-8 and TRBJ2-7): GAGVSQSPRYKVAKRGQDVALRCDPISGHVSLFWYQQALGQGPEFLTYFQNEAQLDKSGLPSDRFFAERPEGSVSTLKIQRTQQEDSAVYLCASSPRDRNYEQYFGPGTRLTVT.

The chain links TRBV9 to TRBJ1-1; 9 nucleotides agree with TRBD1. The J segment lost 2 bases and the V segment lost 5 bases, leaving 4 bases of the junction unmatched. Germline V gene lookup returns CDR1 SGDLS and CDR2 YYNGEE. The CDR3 spans 14 residues. CDR3 amino acids: CASRGTGKNTEAFF. In DNA form, the CDR3 reads TGTGCCAGCAGGGGGACAGGGAAAAACACTGAAGCTTTCTTT.

The chain carries TRBV5-4 and TRBJ2-7; D is possibly TRBD2 (5 bases). V was pared by 4 bases and J by 5 bases, with 16 bases between. There are 14 residues in the CDR3. Germline CDR1 and CDR2: SGHNT and YYREEE (reference sequence). The CDR3 protein is CASSHDGVTHEQYF. DNA of the CDR3: TGTGCCAGCAGCCACGACGGGGTCACGCACGAGCAGTACTTC.

J is TRBJ2-5 and V is TRBV9; possibly TRBD1 for D (5 bases). The V gene's germline CDR1 is SGDLS and CDR2 YYNGEE. The CDR3 spans 14 residues. V shed 2 bases and J shed 5 bases, with 13 bases lying between them. CDR3 amino acids: CASSVTQVAETQYF. The DNA for the CDR3 is TGTGCCAGCAGCGTTACACAGGTGGCGGAGACCCAGTACTTC.

The chain carries TRBV7-2 and TRBJ2-7; weak D call: TRBD1 (6 bases). V gave up 0 bases and J gave up 2 bases, with 14 bases separating them. Germline assignment: CDR1 SGHTA and CDR2 FQGNSA. The CDR3 consists of 16 residues. The CDR3 sequence: CASSLAGTRETYEQYF. For the CDR3, the DNA is TGTGCCAGCAGCTTAGCAGGGACAAGGGAGACCTACGAGCAGTACTTC.

The chain links TRBV9 to TRBJ2-1, with D perhaps TRBD1 (6 bases). The V gene's germline CDR1 is SGDLS and CDR2 YYNGEE. The V gene lost 4 bases and the J gene lost 6 bases, with 17 bases spanning the gap. This CDR3 is built from 15 residues. In DNA form, the CDR3 reads TGTGCCAGCAGCCGAGCAGGGGTTGTTCTCAATGAGCAGTTCTTC. This gives the protein CASSRAGVVLNEQFF.

The gene calls are TRBV6-4 and TRBJ1-6; D possibly corresponds to TRBD1 (5 bases). The ends were cut back, 3 bases at V and 5 bases at J, with 11 bases in the middle. Germline V gene lookup returns CDR1 MRHNA and CDR2 SNTAGT. This CDR3 spans 15 amino acids. CDR3 sequence (DNA): TGTGCCAGCAGTGAACAGGCTTCCGATAATTCACCCCTCCACTTT. Translation: CASSEQASDNSPLHF.

The V call is TRBV6-5, the J call TRBJ1-5, with D perhaps matching TRBD1 (6 bases). The CDR3 runs 13 residues. Trimming removed 11 bases from V and 4 bases from J, with 15 bases in between. Looked up from germline, CDR1 is MNHEY and CDR2 is SVGAGI. DNA of the CDR3: TGTGCCGGCGACTCCAGGGGTAATCAGCCCCAGCATTTT. It encodes CAGDSRGNQPQHF.

In nucleotides, the CDR3 is TGTGCCAGCAGACCGGGAGGGGGCACTGAAGCTTTCTTT. It encodes CASRPGGGTEAFF. The V gene is TRBV5-4, the J gene TRBJ1-1; D possibly corresponds to TRBD1 (6 bases). CDR1 and CDR2 from the germline V gene are SGHNT and YYREEE (reference sequence). CDR3 length equals 13 residues. Trimming removed 5 bases at V and 4 bases at J, with 12 bases between.

This rearrangement joins TRBV6-5 to TRBJ2-1; D gene uncertain. The germline V gene has CDR1 MNHEY and CDR2 SVGAGI. There are 14 residues in the CDR3. The V gene lost 0 bases and the J gene lost 7 bases, with 10 bases spanning the gap. The CDR3 is CASSYSERRNEQFF. The CDR3 DNA reads as TGTGCCAGCAGTTACTCGGAGAGGAGAAATGAGCAGTTCTTC.

The genes are TRBV10-3 and TRBJ1-2; D not resolved. Trimming left V 0 bases short and J 6 bases short, with 5 bases between. This CDR3 has 12 amino acids. The germline gives CDR1 ENHRY, CDR2 SYGVKD. In DNA form, the CDR3 reads TGTGCCATCAGTGAGTCTAGCAATGGCTACACCTTC. It encodes CAISESSNGYTF.

The V gene is TRBV9, the J gene TRBJ2-5, with 8 bases matching TRBD1. The CDR3 runs 13 residues. V lost 3 bases to trimming and J lost 5 bases; unmatched junction nucleotides: 3. Germline V gene sequence: CDR1 SGDLS, CDR2 YYNGEE. In DNA, the CDR3 is TGTGCCAGCAGCGGCACAGGGGGGGAGACCCAGTACTTC. Amino acid sequence: CASSGTGGETQYF.

The chain uses TRBV5-1 and TRBJ2-5, with 8 positions matching TRBD2. This CDR3 has 12 residues. CDR1 and CDR2 from the germline V gene are SGHRS and YFSETQ. V lost 4 bases and J lost 5; bases outside the gene matches: 1. The CDR3 DNA is TGCGCCAGCAGCCGGGGGGGGGAGACCCAGTACTTC. It yields the protein CASSRGGETQYF.

This rearrangement joins TRBV5-6 to TRBJ2-7, with TRBD2 as a possible D gene (6 bases). V lost 2 bases and J lost 1, with 7 bases in between. Germline V gives CDR1 SGHDT, CDR2 YYEEEE. This CDR3 is built from 13 residues. CDR3 region: CASSFGSSYEQYF. In DNA form, the CDR3 reads TGTGCCAGCAGCTTCGGGAGTTCCTACGAGCAGTACTTC.

This chain connects TRBV6-5 to TRBJ1-1; 9 positions match TRBD1. The CDR3 is 13 residues long. Germline trimming cut 6 bases from V and 4 bases from J; bases unmatched to any gene: 3. Germline assignment: CDR1 MNHEY and CDR2 SVGAGI. CDR3 in amino acids: CASRTGGFTEAFF. As DNA, the CDR3 is TGTGCCAGCAGAACAGGGGGCTTCACTGAAGCTTTCTTT.

The chain uses TRBV7-9 and TRBJ2-1, with D uncertain. Trimming cost V 2 bases and J 7 bases, with 18 bases left between them. CDR3 length: 16 residues. Germline CDR1 and CDR2: SEHNR and FQNEAQ (reference sequence). This chain's CDR3 is CASSLSETLLGNEQFF. The CDR3, as DNA: TGTGCCAGCAGCTTATCAGAGACACTTCTTGGGAATGAGCAGTTCTTC.

The rearrangement uses TRBV10-3 and TRBJ1-1; TRBD1 matches at 7 bases. Germline CDR1 reads ENHRY; CDR2 reads SYGVKD. The CDR3 sequence is 12 residues long. J was trimmed by 6 bases and V by 6 bases; bases with no gene match: 4. The CDR3 region has the DNA TGTGCCATCAGACAGGGGATCGCTGAAGCTTTCTTT. Translated: CAIRQGIAEAFF.

The chain combines TRBV19 with TRBJ1-6, with 11 bases lining up with TRBD1. Germline CDR1 is LNHDA and CDR2 is SQIVND (reference sequence). CDR3 size: 16 residues. With V trimmed by 4 bases and J by 8 bases, 7 bases remained unmatched. CDR3 DNA sequence: TGTGCCAGTAGTACCCGGGACAGGGGGAACTATTCACCCCTCCACTTT. It translates to CASSTRDRGNYSPLHF.

This clone was recorded a few times. V usage is TRBV6-6 and J usage is TRBJ2-7, with TRBD1 identical over 7 bases. After removal of 7 bases from V and 5 bases from J, the junction contained 11 bases not matched to a gene. The CDR3 sequence is 14 residues long. Germline assignment: CDR1 MNHNY and CDR2 SVGAGI (reference sequence). Here the CDR3 reads CASTTDRRYDEQYF. The DNA of the CDR3 is TGTGCCAGCACCACGGACAGGAGATACGACGAGCAGTACTTC.

This chain links TRBV19 with TRBJ2-3, with 9 bases matching TRBD2. The V gene end was trimmed by 3 bases and the J gene end by 4 bases; junction bases not matched to a gene: 8. Germline V gene data show CDR1 as LNHDA and CDR2 as SQIVND (reference sequence). This CDR3 has 16 amino acids. DNA of the CDR3: TGTGCCAGTAGTATTGGCGGGGGGGCCAGTTCAGATACGCAGTATTTT. Protein: CASSIGGGASSDTQYF. Filled out from reference TRBV19 and TRBJ2-3, the complete variable domain reads DGGITQSPKYLFRKEGQNVTLSCEQNLNHDAMYWYRQDPGQGLRLIYYSQIVNDFQKGDIAEGYSVSREKKESFPLTVTSAQKNPTAFYLCASSIGGGASSDTQYFGPGTRLTVL.

This clone was observed a single time. This sequence joins TRBV15 and TRBJ2-5; D ambiguous. The CDR3 length is 12 residues. CDR1 and CDR2 from the germline V gene are LNHNV and YYDKDF (reference sequence). The V and J ends lost 5 bases and 3 bases respectively, with 7 bases between them. The CDR3 sequence: CATSGKKETQYF. CDR3 coding DNA: TGTGCCACCAGCGGCAAAAAAGAGACCCAGTACTTC. Supplemented by reference TRBV15 and TRBJ2-5, the full variable domain reads DAMVIQNPRYQVTQFGKPVTLSCSQTLNHNVMYWYQQKSSQAPKLLFHYYDKDFNNEADTPDNFQSRRPNTSFCFLDIRSPGLGDTAMYLCATSGKKETQYFGPGTRLLVL.